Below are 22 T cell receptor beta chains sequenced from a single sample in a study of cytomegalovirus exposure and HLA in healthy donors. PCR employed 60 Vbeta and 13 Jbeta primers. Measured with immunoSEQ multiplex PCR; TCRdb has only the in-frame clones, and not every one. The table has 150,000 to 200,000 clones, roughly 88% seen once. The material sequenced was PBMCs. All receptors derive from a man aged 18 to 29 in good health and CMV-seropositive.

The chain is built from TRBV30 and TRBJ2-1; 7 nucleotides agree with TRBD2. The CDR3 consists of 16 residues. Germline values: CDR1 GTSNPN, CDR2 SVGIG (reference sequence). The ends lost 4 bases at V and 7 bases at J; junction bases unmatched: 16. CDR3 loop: CAWKVRPGLVGNEQFF. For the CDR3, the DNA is TGTGCCTGGAAAGTCCGGCCCGGACTAGTCGGGAATGAGCAGTTCTTC.

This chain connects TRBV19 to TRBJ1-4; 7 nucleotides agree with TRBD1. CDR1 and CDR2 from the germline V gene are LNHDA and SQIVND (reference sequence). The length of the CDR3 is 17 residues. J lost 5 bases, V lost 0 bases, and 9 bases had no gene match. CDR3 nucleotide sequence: TGTGCCAGTAGTATAGATCGGGGACAGTTCGGCAATGAAAAACTGTTTTTT. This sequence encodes CASSIDRGQFGNEKLFF.

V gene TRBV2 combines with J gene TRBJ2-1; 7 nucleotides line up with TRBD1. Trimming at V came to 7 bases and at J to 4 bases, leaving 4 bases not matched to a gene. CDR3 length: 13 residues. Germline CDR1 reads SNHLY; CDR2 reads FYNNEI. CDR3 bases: TGTGCCAGCATCCTGGGACAGTACAATGAGCAGTTCTTC. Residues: CASILGQYNEQFF.

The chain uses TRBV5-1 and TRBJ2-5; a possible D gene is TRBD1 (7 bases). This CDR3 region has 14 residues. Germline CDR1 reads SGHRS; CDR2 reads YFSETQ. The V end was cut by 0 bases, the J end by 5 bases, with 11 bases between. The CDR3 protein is CASSLGPGGETQYF. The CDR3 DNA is TGCGCCAGCAGCTTGGGGCCAGGGGGGGAGACCCAGTACTTC. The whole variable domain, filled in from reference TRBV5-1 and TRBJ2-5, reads KAGVTQTPRYLIKTRGQQVTLSCSPISGHRSVSWYQQTPGQGLQFLFEYFSETQRNKGNFPGRFSGRQFSNSRSEMNVSTLELGDSALYLCASSLGPGGETQYFGPGTRLLVL.

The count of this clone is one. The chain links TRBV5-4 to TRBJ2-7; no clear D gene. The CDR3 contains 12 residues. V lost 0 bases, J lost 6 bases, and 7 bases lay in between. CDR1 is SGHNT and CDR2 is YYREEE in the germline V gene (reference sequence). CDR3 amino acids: CASSLVSGEQYF. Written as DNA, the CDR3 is TGTGCCAGCAGCTTGGTTAGTGGCGAGCAGTACTTC.

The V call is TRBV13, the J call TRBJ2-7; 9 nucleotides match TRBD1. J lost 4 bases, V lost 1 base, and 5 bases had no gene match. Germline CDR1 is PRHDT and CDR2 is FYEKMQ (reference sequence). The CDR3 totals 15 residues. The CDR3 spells CASSLEGTGIYEQYF. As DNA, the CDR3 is TGTGCCAGCAGCTTAGAAGGGACAGGGATATACGAGCAGTACTTC.

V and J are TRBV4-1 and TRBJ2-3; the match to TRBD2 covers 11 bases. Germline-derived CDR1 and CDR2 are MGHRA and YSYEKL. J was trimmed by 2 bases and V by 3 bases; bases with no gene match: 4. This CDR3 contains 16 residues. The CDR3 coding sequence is TGCGCCAGCAGCCAGACTAGCGGGGACCTCACAGATACGCAGTATTTT. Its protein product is CASSQTSGDLTDTQYF.

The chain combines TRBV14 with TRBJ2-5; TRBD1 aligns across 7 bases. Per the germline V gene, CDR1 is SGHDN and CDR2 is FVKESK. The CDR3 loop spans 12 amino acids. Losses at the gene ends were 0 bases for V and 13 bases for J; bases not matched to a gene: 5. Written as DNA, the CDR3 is TGTGCCAGCAGCCAAGACCTGGGACAGTGGTACTTC. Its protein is CASSQDLGQWYF.

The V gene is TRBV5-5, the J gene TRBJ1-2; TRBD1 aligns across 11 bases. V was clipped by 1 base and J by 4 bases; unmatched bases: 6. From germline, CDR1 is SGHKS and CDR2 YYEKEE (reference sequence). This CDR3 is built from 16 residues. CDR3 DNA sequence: TGTGCCAGCAGCTTGTGGACAGGGGGCGCTTCCTATGGCTACACCTTC. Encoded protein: CASSLWTGGASYGYTF.

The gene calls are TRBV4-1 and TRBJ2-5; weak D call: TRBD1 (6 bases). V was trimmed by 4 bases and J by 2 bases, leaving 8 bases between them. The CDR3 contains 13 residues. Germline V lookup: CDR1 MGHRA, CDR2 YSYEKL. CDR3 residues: CASSPGQQETQYF. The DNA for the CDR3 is TGCGCCAGCAGCCCAGGACAGCAAGAGACCCAGTACTTC.

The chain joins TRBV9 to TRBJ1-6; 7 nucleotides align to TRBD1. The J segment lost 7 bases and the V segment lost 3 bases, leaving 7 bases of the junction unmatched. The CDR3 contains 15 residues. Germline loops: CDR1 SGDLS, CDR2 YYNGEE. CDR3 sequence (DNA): TGTGCCAGCAGCGGGGGGGACAGCACAAATTCACCCCTCCACTTT. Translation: CASSGGDSTNSPLHF.

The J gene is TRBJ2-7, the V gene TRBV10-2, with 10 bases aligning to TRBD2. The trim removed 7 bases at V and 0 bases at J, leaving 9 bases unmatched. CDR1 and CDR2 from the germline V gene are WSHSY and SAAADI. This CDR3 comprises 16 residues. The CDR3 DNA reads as TGCGCCAGCACCGACCCAGCGGGGGGGCCCTCCTACGAGCAGTACTTC. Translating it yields CASTDPAGGPSYEQYF.

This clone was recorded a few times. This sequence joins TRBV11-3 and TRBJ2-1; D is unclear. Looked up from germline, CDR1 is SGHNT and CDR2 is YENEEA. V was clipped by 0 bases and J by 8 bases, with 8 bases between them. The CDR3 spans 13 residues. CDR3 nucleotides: TGTGCCAGCAGCTTAGAGATCAACTATGAGCAGTTCTTC. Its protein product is CASSLEINYEQFF.

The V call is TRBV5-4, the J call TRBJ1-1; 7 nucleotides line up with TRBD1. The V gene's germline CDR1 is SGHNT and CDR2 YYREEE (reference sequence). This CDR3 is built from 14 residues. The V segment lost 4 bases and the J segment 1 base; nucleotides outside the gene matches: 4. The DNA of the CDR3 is TGTGCCAGCAGCCCGGGACAGACGAACACTGAAGCTTTCTTT. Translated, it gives CASSPGQTNTEAFF.

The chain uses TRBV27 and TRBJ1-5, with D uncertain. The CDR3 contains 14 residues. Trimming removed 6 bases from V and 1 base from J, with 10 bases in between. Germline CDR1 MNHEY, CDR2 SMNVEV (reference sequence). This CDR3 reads CASSPESSNQPQHF. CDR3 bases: TGTGCCAGCAGCCCGGAGTCCAGCAATCAGCCCCAGCATTTT.

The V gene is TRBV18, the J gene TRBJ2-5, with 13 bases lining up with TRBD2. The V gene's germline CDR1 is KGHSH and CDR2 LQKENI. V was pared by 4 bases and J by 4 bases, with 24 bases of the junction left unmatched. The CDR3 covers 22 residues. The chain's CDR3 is CASSLPRDPGTSGEVGGETQYF. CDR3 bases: TGTGCCAGCTCACTCCCTCGTGACCCAGGGACTAGCGGGGAAGTCGGTGGAGAGACCCAGTACTTC. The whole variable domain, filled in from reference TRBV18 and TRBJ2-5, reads NAGVMQNPRHLVRRRGQEARLRCSPMKGHSHVYWYRQLPEEGLKFMVYLQKENIIDESGMPKERFSAEFPKEGPSILRIQQVVRGDSAAYFCASSLPRDPGTSGEVGGETQYFGPGTRLLVL.

CDR3 loop: CASSLSVNRGDNEQFF. The CDR3 bases are TGCGCCAGCAGCTTATCGGTAAACAGGGGAGACAATGAGCAGTTCTTC. The chain recombines TRBV5-1 with TRBJ2-1, with 7 nucleotides matching TRBD1. The CDR3 runs 16 residues. J was trimmed by 5 bases and V by 2 bases; bases with no gene match: 10. Germline loops: CDR1 SGHRS, CDR2 YFSETQ.

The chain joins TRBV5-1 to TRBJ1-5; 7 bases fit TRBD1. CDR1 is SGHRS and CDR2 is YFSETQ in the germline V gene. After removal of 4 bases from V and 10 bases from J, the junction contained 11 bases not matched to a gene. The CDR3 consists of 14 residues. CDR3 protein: CASSPGQPGGPQHF. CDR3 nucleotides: TGCGCCAGCAGCCCGGGACAGCCCGGGGGACCCCAGCATTTT.

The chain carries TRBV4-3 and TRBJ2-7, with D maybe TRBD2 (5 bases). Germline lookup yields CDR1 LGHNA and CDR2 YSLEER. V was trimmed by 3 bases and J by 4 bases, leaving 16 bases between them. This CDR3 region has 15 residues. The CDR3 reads CASSQTGVPTYEQYF. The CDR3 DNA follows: TGCGCCAGCAGCCAGACCGGGGTTCCCACTTACGAGCAGTACTTC.

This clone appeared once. The CDR3, as DNA: TGCGCCAGCTGTCCCGGGAACACCGGGGAGCTGTTTTTT. This translates into CASCPGNTGELFF. The gene calls are TRBV5-1 and TRBJ2-2; no firm D call. There are 13 residues in the CDR3. Trimming shortened V by 7 bases and J by 1 base, and 8 bases separated the two germline ends. Germline V gives CDR1 SGHRS, CDR2 YFSETQ.

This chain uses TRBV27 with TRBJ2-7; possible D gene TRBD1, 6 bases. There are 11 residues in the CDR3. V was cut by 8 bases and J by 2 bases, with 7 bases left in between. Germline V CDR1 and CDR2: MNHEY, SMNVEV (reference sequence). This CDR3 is CASGQTYEQYF. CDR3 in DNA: TGTGCCAGCGGACAGACCTACGAGCAGTACTTC.

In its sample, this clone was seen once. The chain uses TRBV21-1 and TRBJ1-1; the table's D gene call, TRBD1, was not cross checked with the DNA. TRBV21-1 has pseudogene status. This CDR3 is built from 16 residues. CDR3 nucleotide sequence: TGTGCCAGCAGCAGTCAGTCGTGCAGGTCGAATACTGAAGCTTTCTTT. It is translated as CASSSQSCRSNTEAFF.